This T cell receptor beta chain was retrieved from a study of glioma-infiltrating T cells. General study points: CDR3 overlap between tissue and blood was very small.

About this clonotype itself: What it binds is not known.

TCR alpha and beta CDR3 regions were amplified from RNA using iRepertoire nested multiplex PCR. One entry per CDR3 protein, called by TCRdb with MiXCR from the multiplex PCR reads. The sample lists 170,000 or so distinct CDR3 sequences; 43% were seen once. This CDR3 region has 13 residues. The V and J ends lost 5 bases and 7 bases, in that order; junction bases with no gene match: 4. Germline V lookup: CDR1 MNHNS, CDR2 SASEGT. The sequence came from a human donor with low-grade glioma or glioblastoma, undergoing nonglioma brain surgery, or in good health (not recorded which). Specimen: glioma tissue, nonneoplastic brain tissue, or PBMCs (not recorded which). This sequence joins TRBV6-1 and TRBJ2-2; 7 bases fit TRBD2. CDR3 nucleotides: TGTGCCAGCAGTCGGGGGGAGAGCGGGGAGCTGTTTTTT. It encodes CASSRGESGELFF.